These 22 T cell receptor beta chains originate from one sample sequenced in a study of shared clonotypes between healthy human individuals. This table comes from immunoSEQ multiplex PCR, and its TCRdb copy is limited to in-frame clones, with some not included. In the table there are approximately 810,000 clones, 90% to 95% of which are singletons. Positively selected for CCR7, the CD45RO-negative cells used as naive CD8 cells excluded terminally differentiated effector memory CD45RA+ cells. The sample comprised naive CD8+ T cells sorted from blood. These receptor sequences come from a man aged 30-40 years in good health.

The rearrangement joins TRBV28 to TRBJ2-1; possible D gene TRBD1, 6 bases. V lost 5 bases to trimming and J lost 5 bases, with 10 bases between them. Germline CDR1 is MDHEN and CDR2 is SYDVKM. The CDR3 is 13 amino acids. The CDR3 reads CASSHRQDNEQFF. DNA for the CDR3: TGTGCCAGCAGTCATCGACAGGACAATGAGCAGTTCTTC.

The rearrangement joins TRBV30 to TRBJ2-6, with D hard to call. Germline CDR1 is GTSNPN and CDR2 is SVGIG (reference sequence). This CDR3 is 18 amino acids long. Trimming cost V 5 bases and J 0 bases, with 20 bases left between them. CDR3 bases: TGTGCCTGGGACTGGTTGCCCCACCTAATCTCTGGGGCCAACGTCCTGACTTTC. Translation: CAWDWLPHLISGANVLTF.

The rearrangement links TRBV6-5 to TRBJ2-7; TRBD1 matches at 9 bases. The CDR3 is 15 amino acids. Germline loops: CDR1 MNHEY, CDR2 SVGAGI. After removal of 5 bases from V and 4 bases from J, the junction contained 9 bases not matched to a gene. The CDR3 coding sequence is TGTGCCAGCAGTCCCCTCCCGGGACAGGGTTACGAGCAGTACTTC. This encodes CASSPLPGQGYEQYF.

The rearrangement links TRBV5-1 to TRBJ2-5; D uncertain. Trimming took 2 bases from V and 9 from J, leaving 14 bases between them. The CDR3 runs 13 residues. CDR1 SGHRS and CDR2 YFSETQ come from the germline V gene. CDR3 region: CASSLETGKAQYF. The DNA for the CDR3 is TGCGCCAGCAGCTTAGAGACTGGTAAGGCCCAGTACTTC. Using reference TRBV5-1 and TRBJ2-5 for the parts outside the CDR3, the full variable domain is KAGVTQTPRYLIKTRGQQVTLSCSPISGHRSVSWYQQTPGQGLQFLFEYFSETQRNKGNFPGRFSGRQFSNSRSEMNVSTLELGDSALYLCASSLETGKAQYFGPGTRLLVL.

The chain uses TRBV7-9 and TRBJ2-7, with TRBD1 as a possible D gene (6 bases). V lost 4 bases to trimming and J lost 3 bases, with 13 bases between them. The CDR3 totals 14 residues. Germline V gene data show CDR1 as SEHNR and CDR2 as FQNEAQ (reference sequence). CDR3 coding DNA: TGTGCCAGCAGCTCGGCCCTGGACAGCTACGAGCAGTACTTC. It specifies CASSSALDSYEQYF.

This clone was seen once. The chain joins TRBV29-1 to TRBJ2-7; D remains unclear. CDR3 length: 12 amino acids. Trimming left V 5 bases short and J 4 bases short, with 12 bases between. Per germline, CDR1 SQVTM and CDR2 ANQGSEA. The CDR3 bases are TGCAGCGTTCGCCAAAATAATTACGAGCAGTACTTC. Translating it yields CSVRQNNYEQYF.

This chain joins TRBV29-1 and TRBJ1-1, with D perhaps matching TRBD1 (5 bases). V was shortened by 2 bases and J by 10 bases, with 20 bases between the two germline ends. CDR1 SQVTM and CDR2 ANQGSEA come from the germline V gene. CDR3 length equals 14 residues. CDR3 sequence: CSVELRWGPGGAFF. The CDR3 region has the DNA TGCAGCGTTGAACTCCGGTGGGGCCCCGGTGGAGCTTTCTTT.

The genes are TRBV9 and TRBJ2-1; tentatively, D is TRBD2 (6 bases). This CDR3 comprises 14 residues. Trimming pared 7 bases from V and 9 bases from J, leaving 20 bases between. Germline CDR1 reads SGDLS; CDR2 reads YYNGEE. CDR3 region: CASDAGSQKGEQFF. The CDR3 region has the DNA TGTGCCAGCGATGCGGGGTCTCAGAAGGGTGAGCAGTTCTTC.

A word on this clone: Relative to the germline gene, one junction end is altered; a read error may explain this. This sequence joins TRBV7-9 and TRBJ2-7, with TRBD1 as a possible D gene (6 bases). Germline V gene sequence: CDR1 SEHNR, CDR2 FQNEAQ (reference sequence). The CDR3 runs to 12 residues. CDR3 region: CASSPGVKGAGF. For the CDR3, the DNA is TGTGCCAGCAGCCCAGGGGTTAAAGGGGCAGGCTTC.

In its sample, this clone was seen many times. V usage is TRBV6-1 and J usage is TRBJ2-7, with D possibly matching TRBD2 (6 bases). The V gene's germline CDR1 is MNHNS and CDR2 SASEGT. This CDR3 is built from 15 residues. V dropped 2 bases and J dropped 3 bases, with 14 bases sitting between them. CDR3 bases: TGTGCCAGCAGTGAAAGCGGCGGGAACTACTACGAGCAGTACTTC. Amino acids: CASSESGGNYYEQYF.

The chain joins TRBV15 to TRBJ2-3, with no clear D. Trimming removed 0 bases at V and 3 bases at J, with 4 bases between. This CDR3 is built from 13 residues. Germline V gene lookup returns CDR1 LNHNV and CDR2 YYDKDF (reference sequence). For the CDR3, the DNA is TGTGCCACCAGCAGAGATCGGACAGATACGCAGTATTTT. The encoded protein is CATSRDRTDTQYF.

The chain links TRBV7-9 to TRBJ2-3; D might be TRBD1 or TRBD2, each matching 5 bases. CDR1 and CDR2 (germline): SEHNR, FQNEAQ (reference sequence). The CDR3 has 13 amino acids. The V gene lost 2 bases and the J gene lost 4 bases, with 7 bases spanning the gap. CDR3 sequence: CASSLRGADTQYF. As DNA, the CDR3 is TGTGCCAGCAGCTTAAGGGGAGCAGATACGCAGTATTTT.

This clone has a handful of counts. The genes are TRBV10-2 and TRBJ2-1; D perhaps matches TRBD2 (6 bases). The germline V gene encodes CDR1 WSHSY and CDR2 SAAADI. This CDR3 region has 11 residues. The CDR3 DNA reads as TGCGCGGGGGGAGGTGGGAATGAGCAGTTCTTC. Its translation is CAGGGGNEQFF.

The count of this clone is one. This chain links TRBV29-1 with TRBJ2-3; D might be TRBD2 (5 bases). The CDR3 has 14 amino acids. Germline V CDR1 and CDR2: SQVTM, ANQGSEA. Deletions cut 6 bases from V and 0 bases from J, with 13 bases between. This chain's CDR3 is CSVPVAHSTDTQYF. The CDR3 DNA is TGCAGCGTCCCGGTAGCGCATAGCACAGATACGCAGTATTTT.

The V and J genes are TRBV7-9 and TRBJ1-1, with D possibly being TRBD1 (5 bases). Germline V gene data show CDR1 as SEHNR and CDR2 as FQNEAQ (reference sequence). V gave up 5 bases and J gave up 8 bases, with 18 bases separating them. This CDR3 comprises 14 residues. CDR3 sequence reads: CASSLGWGDAEAFF. The CDR3 coding sequence is TGTGCCAGCAGCCTAGGTTGGGGGGATGCCGAAGCTTTCTTT.

In its sample, this clone was seen once. The chain joins TRBV7-6 to TRBJ1-2, with D perhaps matching TRBD1 (6 bases). Between the trimmed V and J ends, which lost 5 bases and 2 bases, there was a span of 18 bases. The V gene's germline CDR1 is SGHVS and CDR2 FNYEAQ. There are 16 residues in the CDR3. The CDR3 nucleotides are TGTGCCAGCAGCCATCCCCTCCAGGGGATGAACTATGGCTACACCTTC. It is translated as CASSHPLQGMNYGYTF.

The chain couples TRBV27 to TRBJ1-4; 7 positions agree with TRBD1. The V and J ends lost 7 bases and 8 bases, in that order; junction bases with no gene match: 13. Germline V gene sequence: CDR1 MNHEY, CDR2 SMNVEV (reference sequence). The CDR3 extends over 15 amino acids. DNA of the CDR3: TGTGCCAGCACCGCGACAGGGAACCCTGGGGAAAAACTGTTTTTT. Translation gives CASTATGNPGEKLFF.

The gene calls are TRBV28 and TRBJ2-5; 11 bases align to TRBD1. Germline trimming cut 7 bases from V and 5 bases from J; bases unmatched to any gene: 6. The CDR3 loop spans 14 amino acids. Germline-derived CDR1 and CDR2 are MDHEN and SYDVKM. The CDR3 region is CASMDRGRGETQYF. CDR3 DNA sequence: TGTGCCAGCATGGACAGGGGGCGCGGGGAGACCCAGTACTTC. The entire variable domain, with the rest obtained from reference TRBV28 and TRBJ2-5, is as follows: DVKVTQSSRYLVKRTGEKVFLECVQDMDHENMFWYRQDPGLGLRLIYFSYDVKMKEKGDIPEGYSVSREKKERFSLILESASTNQTSMYLCASMDRGRGETQYFGPGTRLLVL.

This sequence joins TRBV7-6 and TRBJ2-7; D is possibly TRBD1 (5 bases). V lost 2 bases to trimming and J lost 5 bases, with 22 bases between them. CDR3 length: 17 residues. Germline CDR1 is SGHVS and CDR2 is FNYEAQ. CDR3 region: CASSLRSMGLPDDEQYF. The CDR3 coding sequence is TGTGCCAGCAGCTTAAGGTCGATGGGGCTACCGGACGACGAGCAGTACTTC.

This chain uses TRBV7-9 with TRBJ2-2; D ambiguous. The CDR3 covers 16 residues. The V end was cut by 5 bases, the J end by 4 bases, with 17 bases between. The germline V gene encodes CDR1 SEHNR and CDR2 FQNEAQ (reference sequence). The DNA for the CDR3 is TGTGCCAGCAGCGCCGACGTTAGCTGGGGCACCGGGGAGCTGTTTTTT. Its protein is CASSADVSWGTGELFF.

The genes are TRBV7-6 and TRBJ2-7; D might be TRBD1 or TRBD2, each matching 5 bases. The CDR3 runs 14 residues. Trimming cost V 4 bases and J 1 base, with 11 bases left between them. Germline V lookup: CDR1 SGHVS, CDR2 FNYEAQ. This CDR3 reads CASSSRDGSYEQYF. Written as DNA, the CDR3 is TGTGCCAGCAGCTCCCGGGACGGGTCCTACGAGCAGTACTTC.

This clone was detected ten times or more. The CDR3 is CASSQVPNTGELFF. Written as DNA, the CDR3 is TGCGCCAGCAGCCAAGTCCCTAACACCGGGGAGCTGTTTTTT. This chain links TRBV4-1 with TRBJ2-2; D not resolved. CDR3 length equals 14 residues. V was trimmed by 1 base and J by 2 bases, leaving 5 bases between them. CDR1 MGHRA and CDR2 YSYEKL come from the germline V gene.